Sequencing of this T cell receptor (beta chain) was carried out in a study of OX40 agonist ivuxolimab in advanced cancers. About the study: In this trial design, patients received ivuxolimab intravenously at 0.01 to 10 mg/kg every 2 weeks.

Libraries were prepared by immunoSEQ multiplex PCR; TCRdb keeps only in-frame clonotypes and omits some of them. Among 65,000 to 75,000 clones listed, 82% were seen once. The material was CD4+ or CD8+ T cells sorted from blood, obtained in a trial of the OX40 agonist ivuxolimab. This clonotype was obtained from an adult with an advanced solid tumor such as melanoma, head and neck, liver or kidney cancer.

DNA of the CDR3: TGTGCCAGCAGTTCCTTACAGTCTTTTAACTATGGCTACACCTTC. The encoded protein is CASSSLQSFNYGYTF. The J gene is TRBJ1-2, the V gene TRBV6-5; D not certain. In germline, CDR1 is MNHEY, CDR2 SVGAGI. The CDR3 runs 15 residues. V gave up 4 bases and J gave up 1 base, with 13 bases separating them.